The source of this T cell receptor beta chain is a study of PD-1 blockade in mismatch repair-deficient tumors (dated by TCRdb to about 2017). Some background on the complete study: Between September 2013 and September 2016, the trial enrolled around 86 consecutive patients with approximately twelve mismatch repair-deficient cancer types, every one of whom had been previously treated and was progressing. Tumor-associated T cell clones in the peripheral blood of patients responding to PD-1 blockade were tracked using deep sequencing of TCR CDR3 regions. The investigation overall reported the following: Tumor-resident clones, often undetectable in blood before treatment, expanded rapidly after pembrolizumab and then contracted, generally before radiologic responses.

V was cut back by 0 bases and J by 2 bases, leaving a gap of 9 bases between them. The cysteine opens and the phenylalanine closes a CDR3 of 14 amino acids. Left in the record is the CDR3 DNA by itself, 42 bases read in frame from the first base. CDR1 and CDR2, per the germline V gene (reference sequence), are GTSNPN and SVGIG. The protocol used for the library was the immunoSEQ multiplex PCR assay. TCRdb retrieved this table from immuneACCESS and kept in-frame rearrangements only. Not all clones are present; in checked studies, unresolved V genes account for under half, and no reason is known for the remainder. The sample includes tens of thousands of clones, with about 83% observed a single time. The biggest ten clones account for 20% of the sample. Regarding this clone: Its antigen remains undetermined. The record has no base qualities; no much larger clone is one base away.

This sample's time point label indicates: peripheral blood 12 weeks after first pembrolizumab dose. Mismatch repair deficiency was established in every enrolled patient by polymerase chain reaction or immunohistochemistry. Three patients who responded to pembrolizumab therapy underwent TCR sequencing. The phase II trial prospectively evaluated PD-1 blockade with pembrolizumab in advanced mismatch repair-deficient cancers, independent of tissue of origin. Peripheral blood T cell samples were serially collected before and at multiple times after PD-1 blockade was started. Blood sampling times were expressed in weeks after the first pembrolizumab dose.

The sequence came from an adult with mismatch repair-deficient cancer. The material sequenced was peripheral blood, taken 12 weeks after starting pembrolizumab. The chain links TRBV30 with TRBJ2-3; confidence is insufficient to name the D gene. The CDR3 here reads CAWSVRLATDTQYF. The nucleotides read TGTGCCTGGAGTGTACGGCTGGCCACAGATACGCAGTATTTT.